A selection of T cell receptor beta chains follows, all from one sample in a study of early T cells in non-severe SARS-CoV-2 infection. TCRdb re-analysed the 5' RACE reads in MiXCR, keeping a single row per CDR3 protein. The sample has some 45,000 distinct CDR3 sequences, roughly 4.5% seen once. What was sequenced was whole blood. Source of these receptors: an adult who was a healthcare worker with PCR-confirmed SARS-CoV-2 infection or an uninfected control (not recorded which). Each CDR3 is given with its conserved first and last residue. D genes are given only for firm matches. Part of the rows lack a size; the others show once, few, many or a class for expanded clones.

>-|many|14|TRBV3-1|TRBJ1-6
TGTGCCAGCAGCCAGGGTAATCCGGGTTCACCCCTCCACTTT
CASSQGNPGSPLHF
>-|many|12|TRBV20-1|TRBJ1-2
TGCAGTGCTAGAGGAGGTAGATATGGCTACACCTTC
CSARGGRYGYTF
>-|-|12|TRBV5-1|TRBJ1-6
TGCGCCAGCAGCTTAGAAGGTTCACCCCTCCACTTT
CASSLEGSPLHF
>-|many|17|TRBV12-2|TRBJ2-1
TGTGCAAGTCGCCCCCCGTCTAGCTCCTACTCCTACAATGAGCAGTTCTTC
CASRPPSSSYSYNEQFF
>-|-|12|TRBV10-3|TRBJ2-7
TGTGCCTCCGGAGGGATCTCCTACGAGCAGTACTTC
CASGGISYEQYF
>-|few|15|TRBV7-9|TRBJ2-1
TGTGCCAGCAGCTTCCCGGACTACTCGGCCGGGGAGCAGTTCTTC
CASSFPDYSAGEQFF
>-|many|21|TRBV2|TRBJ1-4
TGTGCCAGCAGTGAACTCCTCGTGATTGGGTTATCTTCTGCAACTAATGAAAAACTGTTTTTT
CASSELLVIGLSSATNEKLFF
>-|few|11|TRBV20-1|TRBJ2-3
TGCAGTGCTAGAGAGGGAGATACGCAGTATTTT
CSAREGDTQYF
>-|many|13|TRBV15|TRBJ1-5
TGTGCCACCAGCAGAAACGACAATCAGCCCCAGCATTTT
CATSRNDNQPQHF
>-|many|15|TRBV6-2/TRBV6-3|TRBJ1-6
TGTGCCAGCAGTTACGACGGGGACAATAATTCACCCCTCCACTTT
CASSYDGDNNSPLHF
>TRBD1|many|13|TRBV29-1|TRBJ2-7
TGCAGCGTTGGGGGACAGGGTACCTACGAGCAGTACTTC
CSVGGQGTYEQYF
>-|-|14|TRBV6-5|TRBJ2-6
TGTGCCAGCAGAGCCCCTGGGAGCACCAACGTCCTGACTTTC
CASRAPGSTNVLTF
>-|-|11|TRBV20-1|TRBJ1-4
-
CSAPWGENCFF
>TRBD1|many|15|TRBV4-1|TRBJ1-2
TGCGCCAGCAGCCAAGATTTGAGGGGGCGCAGAGGCTACACCTTC
CASSQDLRGRRGYTF
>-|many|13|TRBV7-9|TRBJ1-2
TGTGCCAGCAGCTTTAAATCCGTTTATGGCTACACCTTC
CASSFKSVYGYTF
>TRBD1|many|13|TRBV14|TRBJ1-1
TGTGCCAGCAGTCGACAGGGGGCCGGTGAAGCTTTCTTT
CASSRQGAGEAFF
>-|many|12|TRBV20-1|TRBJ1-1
TGCAGTGCTAGAACAGCCCTAATTGAAGCTTTCTTT
CSARTALIEAFF
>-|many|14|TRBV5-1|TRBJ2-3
TGCGCCAGCAGTGGAGGACGGGGCACAGATACGCAGTATTTT
CASSGGRGTDTQYF
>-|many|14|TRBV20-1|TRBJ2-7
TGCAGTGCCCTCCCCATGGCCTCGTCCTACGAGCAGTACTTC
CSALPMASSYEQYF
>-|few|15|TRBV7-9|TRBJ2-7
TGTGCCAGCAGCCGATTTCCGAGCTACTTCTACGAGCAGTACTTC
CASSRFPSYFYEQYF
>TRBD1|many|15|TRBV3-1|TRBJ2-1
TGTGCCAGCAGCCGACATGACAGGGGGCTTAATGAGCAGTTCTTC
CASSRHDRGLNEQFF
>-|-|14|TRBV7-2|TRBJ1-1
TGTGCCAGCAGCTTCGTTGGTCGCAACACTGAAGCTTTCTTT
CASSFVGRNTEAFF
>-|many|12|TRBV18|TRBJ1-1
TGTGCCAGCTCACCACGACAGGACGAGACTTTCTTT
CASSPRQDETFF
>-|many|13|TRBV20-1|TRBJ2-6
TGCAGTGCTAGGGAACCTGGGGCCAACGTCCTGACTTTC
CSAREPGANVLTF
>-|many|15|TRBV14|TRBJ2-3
TGTGCCAGCAGCTGGACCGGCGGCCGCACAGATACGCAGTATTTT
CASSWTGGRTDTQYF
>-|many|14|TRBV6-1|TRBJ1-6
TGTGCCAGCACCTCTGGGACAACTAATTCACCCCTCCACTTT
CASTSGTTNSPLHF
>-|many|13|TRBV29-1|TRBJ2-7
TGCAGCGTCAAAACAGGGATTCAATACGAGCAGTACTTC
CSVKTGIQYEQYF
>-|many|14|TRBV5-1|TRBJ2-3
TGCGCCAGCAGGTTAGCTGAAGACACAGATACGCAGTATTTT
CASRLAEDTDTQYF
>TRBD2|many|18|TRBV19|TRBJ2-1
TGTGCCAGTAGTATAGGGGTAACTAGCGGGGGCTCCTACAATGAGCAGTTCTTC
CASSIGVTSGGSYNEQFF
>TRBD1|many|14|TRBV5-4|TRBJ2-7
TGTGCCAGCAGCTCCGTGGGACAGTCCTACGAGCAGTACTTC
CASSSVGQSYEQYF
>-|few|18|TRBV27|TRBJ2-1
TGTGCCAGCAGTTTAAGCCCGATGCAGCCCTTGCATGGGGATGAGCAGTTCTTC
CASSLSPMQPLHGDEQFF
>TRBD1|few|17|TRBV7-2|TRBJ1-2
TGTGCCAGCAGCTCATATTTGGGTGACAGGGCCAACTATGGCTACACCTTC
CASSSYLGDRANYGYTF
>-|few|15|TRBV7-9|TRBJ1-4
TGTGCCAGCAGCTTACAGTCTGGGCTGCGGCGTAAACTGTTTTTT
CASSLQSGLRRKLFF
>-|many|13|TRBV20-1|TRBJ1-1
TGCAGTGCTAGAGTCAGGGCGAACACTGAAGCTTTCTTT
CSARVRANTEAFF
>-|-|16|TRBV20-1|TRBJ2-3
TGCAGTGCCGGCCCTCCTTACCGGGGGATTACAGATACGCAGTATTTT
CSAGPPYRGITDTQYF
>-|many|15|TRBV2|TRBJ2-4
TGTGCCAGCAGTGAGGGCAGGTCAACCAAAAACATTCAGTACTTC
CASSEGRSTKNIQYF
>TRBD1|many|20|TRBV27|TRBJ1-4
TGTGCCAGCAGTTTATCACCTCCCGGACAGGGGCGTCCCACTAATGAAAAACTGTTTTTT
CASSLSPPGQGRPTNEKLFF
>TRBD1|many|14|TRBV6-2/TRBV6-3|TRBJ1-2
TGTGCCAGCACCAGGGACAGCATCAACTATGGCTACACCTTC
CASTRDSINYGYTF
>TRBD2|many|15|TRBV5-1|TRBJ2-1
TGCGCCAGCAGCCAAACTAGCGGGTTCTACAATGAGCAGTTCTTC
CASSQTSGFYNEQFF
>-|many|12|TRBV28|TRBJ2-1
TGTGCCAGCAGTTTCTCGTTTTATGAGCAGTTCTTC
CASSFSFYEQFF
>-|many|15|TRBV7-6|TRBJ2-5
TGTGCCAGCAGCTCAAGTACCGACAGAGAAGAGACCCAGTACTTC
CASSSSTDREETQYF
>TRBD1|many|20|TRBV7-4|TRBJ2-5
TGTGCCAGCAGCCCGGATATGACAGGGATGACAAAGACATCCAAGGCGACCCAGTACTTC
CASSPDMTGMTKTSKATQYF
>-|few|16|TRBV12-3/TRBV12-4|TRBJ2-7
TGTGCCAGCAGTTTAGGTGTTCAACAGGGCACGGGCGAGCAGTACTTC
CASSLGVQQGTGEQYF
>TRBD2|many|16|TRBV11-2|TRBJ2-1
TGTGCCAGCAGCTTAGGGGCGGGAGCTGAGTACAATGAGCAGTTCTTC
CASSLGAGAEYNEQFF
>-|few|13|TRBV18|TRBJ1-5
TGTGCCAGCTCTCCCTACCCCAATCAGCCCCAGCATTTT
CASSPYPNQPQHF
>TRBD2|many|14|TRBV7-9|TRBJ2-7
TGTGCCAGCAGCTTCTCGACGGGGGGTGGCGAGCAGTACTTC
CASSFSTGGGEQYF